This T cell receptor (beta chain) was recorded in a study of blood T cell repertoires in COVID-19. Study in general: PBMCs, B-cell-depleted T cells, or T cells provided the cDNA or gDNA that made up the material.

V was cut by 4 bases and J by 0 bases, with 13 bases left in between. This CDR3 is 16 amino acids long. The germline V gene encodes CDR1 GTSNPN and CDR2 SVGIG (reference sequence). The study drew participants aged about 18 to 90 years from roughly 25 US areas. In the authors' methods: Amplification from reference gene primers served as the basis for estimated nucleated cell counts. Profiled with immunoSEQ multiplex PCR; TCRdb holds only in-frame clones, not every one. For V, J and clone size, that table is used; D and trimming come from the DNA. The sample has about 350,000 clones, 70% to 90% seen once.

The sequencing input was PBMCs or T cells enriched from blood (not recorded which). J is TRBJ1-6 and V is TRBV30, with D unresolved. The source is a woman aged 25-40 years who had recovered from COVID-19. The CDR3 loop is CAWTDDGSSYNSPLHF. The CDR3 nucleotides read TGTGCCTGGACCGACGACGGGAGCTCCTATAATTCACCCCTCCACTTT.